The 5 T cell receptor beta chains reported below all come from one sample, sequenced in a study of identical twins (dated by TCRdb to about 2016). To prepare the library, 5' RACE was applied. TCRdb shows the sequencer as Illumina HiSeq 2000. The public reads were reprocessed in TCRdb via fastp at Q25 and MiXCR, keeping in-frame beta chains. Entries are consolidated by CDR3 protein sequence, retaining the most common genes and DNA. In this sample the table shows 1.5 million to 2 million distinct CDR3 sequences, about 30% of which occur a single time. The top ten hold about 0.27% of the sample. Sequencing was done on a sample of cord blood. These receptors originate from a newborn girl in good health.

This clonotype was counted only a few times. The V gene is TRBV28, the J gene TRBJ2-3, with 7 bases fitting TRBD2. Germline CDR1 MDHEN, CDR2 SYDVKM. Trimming at V came to 4 bases and at J to 2 bases, leaving 6 bases not matched to a gene. The CDR3 has 15 amino acids. The CDR3: CASSSLAVPTDTQYF. CDR3 nucleotides: TGTGCCAGCAGTTCCCTAGCGGTGCCCACAGATACGCAGTATTTT.

This clonotype was counted only a few times. The V call is TRBV7-9, the J call TRBJ2-1; 7 bases fit TRBD1. Germline V gene data show CDR1 as SEHNR and CDR2 as FQNEAQ (reference sequence). This CDR3 has 14 residues. With 8 bases clipped from V and 5 bases from J, the junction kept 9 bases outside the gene matches. The CDR3 DNA sequence: TGTGCCAGCGGGATCCGGACAGGCCACAATGAGCAGTTCTTC. Translation gives CASGIRTGHNEQFF. Combining the CDR3 with reference TRBV7-9 and TRBJ2-1 gives the whole variable domain DTGVSQNPRHKITKRGQNVTFRCDPISEHNRLYWYRQTLGQGPEFLTYFQNEAQLEKSRLLSDRFSAERPKGSFSTLEIQRTEQGDSAMYLCASGIRTGHNEQFFGPGTRLTVL.

The table lists this clonotype with a few counts. The chain uses TRBV5-1 and TRBJ2-5; D not resolved. The V gene's germline CDR1 is SGHRS and CDR2 YFSETQ. With 2 bases removed from V and 3 bases from J, the gap between germline ends came to 8 bases. The CDR3 runs 13 residues. This CDR3 reads CASSFSPKETQYF. The CDR3 DNA reads TGCGCCAGCAGCTTTTCCCCAAAAGAGACCCAGTACTTC. Full variable domain (rest looked up from reference TRBV5-1 and TRBJ2-5): KAGVTQTPRYLIKTRGQQVTLSCSPISGHRSVSWYQQTPGQGLQFLFEYFSETQRNKGNFPGRFSGRQFSNSRSEMNVSTLELGDSALYLCASSFSPKETQYFGPGTRLLVL.

This chain joins TRBV9 and TRBJ2-1; TRBD2 matches 10 bases. Matching the DNA end better, TRBJ2-7 makes the J call doubtful. The CDR3 covers 16 residues. From germline, CDR1 is SGDLS and CDR2 YYNGEE. CDR3 sequence (DNA): TGTGCCAGCAGCGAAGACCTTAGCGGGGGGTACAATGAGCAGTACTTC. Protein sequence: CASSEDLSGGYNEQYF.

This clonotype was counted a few times. The rearrangement uses TRBV2 and TRBJ1-3; D ambiguous. This CDR3 is 15 amino acids long. V was shortened by 4 bases and J by 7 bases, with 17 bases between the two germline ends. Germline CDR1 and CDR2: SNHLY and FYNNEI. CDR3 protein: CASSALGPAPNTIYF. The DNA for the CDR3 is TGTGCCAGCAGTGCCCTTGGGCCTGCTCCGAACACCATATATTTT.